These 2 T cell receptor beta chains were all obtained from the same sample, sequenced in a study of graft-versus-host responses after intestinal transplantation (dated by TCRdb to about 2021). Dithiothreitol, EDTA incubations and collagenase D digestion were used to isolate intraepithelial and lamina propria lymphocytes from graft specimens. The library was made by the immunoSEQ multiplex PCR assay. The immuneACCESS repertoire file appears here via TCRdb, limited to in-frame rearrangements. These files lack a portion of the clones; in checked studies, under half of the deficit traces to unresolved V genes, and the cause of the others is not known. The sample contains about 15,000 clones, 67% of them found a single time. The ten largest clones capture approximately 8.8% of the sample. The sequenced sample was ileum tissue, obtained 650 to 700 days after intestinal transplantation. The source is a human patient who received an intestinal transplant, so some T cells may come from the graft donor.

This chain joins TRBV30 and TRBJ2-3, with D perhaps TRBD1 (5 bases). CDR3 size: 13 residues. Germline V lookup: CDR1 GTSNPN, CDR2 SVGIG (reference sequence). Trimming took 5 bases from V and 6 from J, leaving 15 bases between them. CDR3 region: CAWGVWGEDTQYF. DNA for the CDR3: TGTGCCTGGGGGGTGTGGGGCGAGGATACGCAGTATTTT. The whole variable domain, filled in from reference TRBV30 and TRBJ2-3, reads SQTIHQWPATLVQPVGSPLSLECTVEGTSNPNLYWYRQAAGRGLQLLFYSVGIGQISSEVPQNLSASRPQDRQFILSSKKLLLSDSGFYLCAWGVWGEDTQYFGPGTRLTVL.

The V gene is TRBV30, the J gene TRBJ2-7; D gene unclear. CDR1 GTSNPN and CDR2 SVGIG come from the germline V gene (reference sequence). The length of the CDR3 is 15 residues. Trimming took 0 bases from V and 4 from J, leaving 16 bases between them. CDR3 loop: CAWSVLSPVGYEQYF. The CDR3 bases are TGTGCCTGGAGTGTACTTAGCCCGGTTGGGTACGAGCAGTACTTC.